Listed here are 22 T cell receptor beta chains from one sample, sequenced in a study of molecular identifiers for immune sequencing clone quantification. TCRdb re-analysed the PCR reads in MiXCR, keeping a single row per CDR3 protein. The table has some 100,000 distinct CDR3 sequences, about 35% seen once. The sample taken for sequencing was naive CD8+ T cells from blood, with Jurkat cell RNA spiked in. The subset was: FACS-sorted CD8+CD4-CCR7+CD45RA+ naive T cells. The receptors here all came from a human donor in good health. Some libraries in this study had Jurkat cell RNA spiked in.

This clonotype was counted many times. This sequence joins TRBV9 and TRBJ2-3; 9 bases are a match to TRBD2. Germline CDR1 SGDLS, CDR2 YYNGEE. This CDR3 has 16 residues. J was trimmed by 12 bases and V by 0 bases; bases with no gene match: 14. The CDR3 nucleotides read TGTGCCAGCAGCGTAGCAGCAGGGCTAGCGGGACCCCCTCAGTATTTT. Its translation is CASSVAAGLAGPPQYF.

The rearrangement uses TRBV20-1 and TRBJ2-7; 7 bases fit TRBD2. With 5 bases clipped from V and 5 bases from J, the junction kept 15 bases outside the gene matches. There are 15 residues in the CDR3. CDR1 is DFQATT, CDR2 SNEGSKA, per germline (reference sequence). CDR3 coding DNA: TGCAGTGCTCCACCCGTGGGGAGGGGAGCGGACGAGCAGTACTTC. Translating it yields CSAPPVGRGADEQYF.

A remark on this clonotype: Given a much more abundant clone one base away, this may be a read error. The genes are TRBV14 and TRBJ2-4; weak D call: TRBD2 (6 bases). The germline CDR1 and CDR2 sequences are SGHDN and FVKESK. V dropped 0 bases and J dropped 13 bases, with 16 bases sitting between them. The CDR3 has 14 residues. CDR3 amino acids: CASSQDRVRDLQYF. CDR3 coding DNA: TGTGCCAGCAGCCAAGATAGAGTGAGGGACTTACAGTACTTC.

As concerns this clonotype: The final CDR3 position lacks the conserved phenylalanine or tryptophan, pointing to a likely read error. The rearrangement uses TRBV7-6 and TRBJ2-2, with a possible D match to TRBD2 (6 bases). V was clipped by 4 bases and J by 6 bases, with 15 bases between them. Germline V lookup: CDR1 SGHVS, CDR2 FNYEAQ. CDR3 size: 15 residues. DNA of the CDR3: TGTGCCAGCAGCTCGCGGGGCTGTGTAGCCGGGGAGCTGTTTTTA. It specifies CASSSRGCVAGELFL.

This clonotype showed up just a few times. This chain's CDR3 is CASTGTGAYEQYF. The CDR3 nucleotides read TGTGCCAGTACCGGGACAGGGGCCTACGAGCAGTACTTC. V usage is TRBV27 and J usage is TRBJ2-7; 10 nucleotides line up with TRBD1. CDR3 length: 13 residues. J was trimmed by 2 bases and V by 9 bases; bases with no gene match: 4. Germline loops: CDR1 MNHEY, CDR2 SMNVEV (reference sequence).

The V gene is TRBV29-1, the J gene TRBJ2-7; 7 bases agree with TRBD2. The J segment lost 4 bases and the V segment lost 4 bases, leaving 4 bases of the junction unmatched. The CDR3 spans 12 residues. The germline V gene has CDR1 SQVTM and CDR2 ANQGSEA. CDR3 coding DNA: TGCAGCGTTGCCCGGGGAGGGTACGAGCAGTACTTC. This translates into CSVARGGYEQYF.

As regards this clonotype: No conserved phenylalanine or tryptophan ends this CDR3, so it is likely a read error. The gene calls are TRBV7-2 and TRBJ2-1, with D unresolved. The V gene's germline CDR1 is SGHTA and CDR2 FQGNSA. The CDR3 consists of 15 residues. CDR3 sequence: CASSSPPLVHKEQFI. The CDR3 region has the DNA TGTGCCAGCAGCTCCCCGCCCCTAGTACACAAAGAGCAGTTCATC.

This clonotype was seen a few times. V usage is TRBV19 and J usage is TRBJ1-1, with D possibly matching TRBD1 (6 bases). V was cut by 4 bases and J by 4 bases, with 13 bases left in between. CDR3 length equals 14 residues. CDR1 and CDR2 (germline): LNHDA, SQIVND (reference sequence). CDR3 loop: CASSTPSDSTEAFF. The CDR3, as DNA: TGTGCCAGTAGTACCCCCTCGGACAGCACTGAAGCTTTCTTT.

CDR3 region: CASSQGDTILEQYF. CDR3 nucleotide sequence: TGTGCCAGCAGCCAAGGGGACACGATCCTCGAGCAGTACTTC. This rearrangement joins TRBV4-2 to TRBJ2-7; TRBD1 is a possible D gene (6 bases). V dropped 1 base and J dropped 6 bases, with 13 bases sitting between them. Germline CDR1 and CDR2: LGHNA and YNFKEQ. This CDR3 has 14 residues.

This clonotype has at least ten counts. The rearrangement links TRBV27 to TRBJ1-6; TRBD1 matches at 7 bases. J lost 4 bases, V lost 5 bases, and 8 bases had no gene match. Germline CDR1 MNHEY, CDR2 SMNVEV (reference sequence). The CDR3 extends over 16 amino acids. Here the CDR3 DNA reads TGTGCCAGCAGTCCCTCAGGACAGGCGTATAATTCACCCCTCCACTTT. It translates to CASSPSGQAYNSPLHF.

This clonotype was observed many times. The chain couples TRBV5-6 to TRBJ2-5; D not resolved. The CDR3 is 14 amino acids. V shed 2 bases and J shed 1 base, with 9 bases lying between them. Germline CDR1 SGHDT, CDR2 YYEEEE. The CDR3 DNA reads TGTGCCAGCAGCTTCGTCAATTTCCAAGAGACCCAGTACTTC. Translating gives CASSFVNFQETQYF.

With respect to this clonotype: It may be a read error: a sequence one base away is much more abundant. The chain employs TRBV14 and TRBJ2-3, with 9 bases that match TRBD2. Per germline, CDR1 SGHDN and CDR2 FVKESK. The CDR3 spans 12 residues. V dropped 3 bases and J dropped 14; count of bases not matched to a gene: 6. The CDR3 sequence is CASSHGLAGLYF. The CDR3 DNA sequence: TGTGCCAGCAGCCATGGGCTAGCGGGATTGTATTTT.

This clonotype was recorded at least ten times. The chain couples TRBV4-2 to TRBJ2-7; D perhaps matches TRBD1 (5 bases). In germline, CDR1 is LGHNA, CDR2 YNFKEQ. The length of the CDR3 is 15 residues. Between the trimmed V and J ends, which lost 0 bases and 5 bases, there was a span of 14 bases. CDR3 region: CASSQDPAGIDEQYF. The CDR3 DNA reads as TGTGCCAGCAGCCAAGATCCGGCAGGGATCGACGAGCAGTACTTC.

V and J are TRBV28 and TRBJ2-7; 9 bases are a match to TRBD2. The CDR3 length is 17 residues. Germline-derived CDR1 and CDR2 are MDHEN and SYDVKM. The ends lost 5 bases at V and 7 bases at J; junction bases unmatched: 18. The CDR3 region is CASSLPIPASGKDEQYF. The CDR3 DNA is TGTGCCAGCAGTCTCCCCATCCCGGCTAGCGGGAAGGATGAGCAGTACTTC.

With regard to this clonotype: One end of the junction is discordant with germline, which a read error may explain. This CDR3 reads CASSPGAFLGTGRMNYDYTF. The CDR3 DNA sequence: TGTGCCAGCAGCCCAGGCGCCTTTTTAGGGACAGGGAGGATGAACTATGACTACACCTTC. The chain carries TRBV7-9 and TRBJ1-2, with 9 bases lining up with TRBD1. The CDR3 is 20 residues long. Germline V gene sequence: CDR1 SEHNR, CDR2 FQNEAQ (reference sequence).

The J gene is TRBJ2-3, the V gene TRBV6-5; 9 positions agree with TRBD1. The germline CDR1 and CDR2 sequences are MNHEY and SVGAGI. With 8 bases clipped from V and 4 bases from J, the junction kept 16 bases outside the gene matches. The CDR3 contains 17 residues. The CDR3 coding sequence is TGTGCCAGCCCGTCCCCTCAGTCGGACAGGGGTTCAGATACGCAGTATTTT. Its translation: CASPSPQSDRGSDTQYF.

The genes are TRBV20-1 and TRBJ2-5; 10 positions agree with TRBD2. The CDR3 is 15 amino acids. The trim removed 3 bases at V and 0 bases at J, leaving 4 bases unmatched. The germline CDR1 and CDR2 sequences are DFQATT and SNEGSKA (reference sequence). The CDR3 sequence is CSASLLAGYQETQYF. The CDR3 bases are TGCAGTGCTAGCCTACTAGCGGGGTACCAAGAGACCCAGTACTTC.

The chain has TRBV14 and TRBJ2-3; D possibly corresponds to TRBD2 (5 bases). Germline V gene lookup returns CDR1 SGHDN and CDR2 FVKESK. The CDR3 consists of 16 residues. Deletions cut 1 base from V and 2 bases from J, with 13 bases between. The CDR3 spells CASSQAGGYNTDTQYF. The CDR3 bases are TGTGCCAGCAGCCAAGCCGGCGGGTATAACACAGATACGCAGTATTTT.

About this clonotype itself: Compared with germline, one end of the junction differs, possibly owing to a read error. The chain employs TRBV14 and TRBJ2-5; D remains unclear. Germline V gene sequence: CDR1 SGHDN, CDR2 FVKESK. The length of the CDR3 is 15 residues. CDR3 amino acids: CASSLVTEYHETQYF. DNA for the CDR3: TGTGCCAGCAGCCTGGTGACCGAGTACCATGAGACCCAGTACTTC.

V is TRBV11-2 and J is TRBJ2-5, with D tentatively TRBD1 (6 bases). V lost 0 bases and J lost 5, with 13 bases in between. This CDR3 is 15 amino acids long. Germline V gene lookup returns CDR1 SGHAT and CDR2 FQNNGV. This chain's CDR3 is CASSLEYRAKETQYF. In DNA, the CDR3 is TGTGCCAGCAGCTTAGAGTACAGGGCGAAGGAGACCCAGTACTTC.

Comment on this clonotype: The junction shows a germline mismatch at one end, possibly a read error. V and J are TRBV5-1 and TRBJ2-5; 12 nucleotides agree with TRBD2. Germline V CDR1 and CDR2: SGHRS, YFSETQ. The CDR3 spans 16 residues. CDR3 sequence: CASSPGLAGSGETQSF. The DNA of the CDR3 is TGCGCCAGCAGCCCCGGACTAGCGGGAAGTGGTGAGACCCAGTCCTTC.

This clonotype occurred a few times. The V gene is TRBV6-6, the J gene TRBJ1-5, with D perhaps TRBD1 (5 bases). From germline, CDR1 is MNHNY and CDR2 SVGAGI (reference sequence). CDR3 size: 19 residues. Trimming took off 6 bases at V and 0 bases at J, with 24 bases between the two ends. The CDR3 region has the DNA TGTGCCAGCAGGCCACGTGGGGGGAGGGTTCTTTATAGCAATCAGCCCCAGCATTTT. Protein: CASRPRGGRVLYSNQPQHF.